This T cell receptor beta chain originates from a study of T cell responses to AZD1222 COVID-19 vaccine. Trimming removed 6 bases from V and 5 bases from J; junction bases left unmatched: 5. The CDR3 covers 13 residues. Germline CDR1 reads MGHRA; CDR2 reads YSYEKL. Study conclusions and caveats: It should be noted that donors were predominantly white British and more often female, and clonal diversity was possibly underestimated.

Libraries were prepared by immunoSEQ multiplex PCR; TCRdb keeps only in-frame clonotypes and omits some of them. Of approximately 150,000 clones in the sample, around 83% were seen once. In regard to this clone: Its antigen is unknown.

The rearrangement uses TRBV4-1 and TRBJ1-2; TRBD1 aligns across 8 bases. The clonotype originates from an adult who received the AZD1222 COVID-19 vaccine. The sequencing used peripheral blood, collected 28 days after the second AZD1222 dose. For the CDR3, the DNA is TGCGCCAGCAGTCCCCAGGGGGCTTATGGCTACACCTTC. It codes for CASSPQGAYGYTF.